This T cell receptor beta chain was identified during a study of follicular helper T cells after annual influenza vaccination. On this clone: Its antigen is still unknown.

Profiling relied on immunoSEQ multiplex PCR, and the TCRdb table lists in-frame clones only, not all of them. The data hold 6,000 or so clones, with around 80% observed a single time. Time point defined: 2015-2016 season, 7 days after influenza vaccination. Per time point, roughly 35-100 mL of blood was sampled. Study outcomes and limitations: ICOS+CD38+ cTfh clonality change tracked circulating plasmablast frequency change. Recurrent ICOS+CD38+ cTfh clonotypes included tetramer and AIM influenza-specific ones. Undersampling of larger non-cTfh compartments could not be excluded.

Specimen: CXCR5- memory CD4+ T cells sorted from blood, collected 7 days after influenza vaccination. The source of this sequence is an adult who received the influenza vaccine.

The CDR3 DNA is TGTGCCAGCAGTCAGATTTCCGGGACAGGGTTTTATGGCTACACCTTC. Protein product: CASSQISGTGFYGYTF. The chain recombines TRBV7-8 with TRBJ1-2; 9 bases align to TRBD1. V lost 6 bases and J lost 5; bases outside the gene matches: 13. The CDR3 has 16 amino acids. Per the germline V gene, CDR1 is SGHVS and CDR2 is FQNEAQ.